Listed below are T cell receptor beta chains from one sample, sequenced in a study of blood T cells in healthy people across ages. Using its own MiXCR run on the 5' RACE reads, TCRdb lists one record per CDR3 protein. The repertoire includes about 760,000 distinct CDR3 sequences, 25% of them detected once, and 9.4% sits in the top ten. This sample also belongs to another study, concerning T cells of mothers and their children.

Sequencing was done on a sample of blood. The receptors shown here come from a boy aged 5 to 17 in good health. The CDR3 runs from the conserved cysteine through the conserved F or W. D genes are given only for firm matches. Some rows mark clone size as missing; the rest say once, few, many or name a class of expanded clone.

D: TRBD1; size: NA; J: TRBJ1-2; V: TRBV12-3/TRBV12-4; CDR3: CASSPETGEGWGYTF; DNA: TGTGCCAGCAGTCCTGAGACAGGGGAAGGCTGGGGCTACACCTTC
D: NA; size: NA; J: TRBJ2-7; V: TRBV5-1; CDR3: CASSRPVQGSEQYF; DNA: TGCGCCAGCAGCCGGCCCGTACAGGGAAGCGAGCAGTACTTC
D: NA; size: NA; J: TRBJ2-7; V: TRBV6-2/TRBV6-3; CDR3: CASSYTLSRAYEQYF; DNA: TGTGCCAGCAGTTACACGCTAAGCAGAGCCTACGAGCAGTACTTC
D: NA; size: NA; J: TRBJ2-2; V: TRBV24-1; CDR3: CATSNQGLNTGELFF; DNA: TGTGCCACCAGCAACCAGGGCCTGAACACCGGGGAGCTGTTTTTT
D: NA; size: few; J: TRBJ2-5; V: TRBV7-2; CDR3: CASSPQGIETQYF; DNA: TGTGCCAGCAGCCCGCAGGGTATAGAGACCCAGTACTTC
D: NA; size: many; J: TRBJ1-4; V: TRBV28; CDR3: CASSPVNEKLFF; DNA: TGTGCCAGCAGTCCCGTTAATGAAAAACTGTTTTTT
D: NA; size: NA; J: TRBJ2-7; V: TRBV6-5; CDR3: CASSYSPDSFYEQYF; DNA: TGTGCCAGCAGTTACTCGCCAGACTCTTTTTACGAGCAGTACTTC
D: NA; size: many; J: TRBJ1-2; V: TRBV5-1; CDR3: CASRDGYGYTF; DNA: TGCGCCAGCAGGGACGGCTATGGCTACACCTTC
D: NA; size: NA; J: TRBJ1-1; V: TRBV20-1; CDR3: CSARDPTVNTEAFF; DNA: TGCAGTGCTAGAGACCCGACAGTGAACACTGAAGCTTTCTTT
D: NA; size: NA; J: TRBJ2-1; V: TRBV5-1; CDR3: CAGSLGAGNEQFF; DNA: TGCGCCGGCAGCTTGGGGGCAGGGAATGAGCAGTTCTTC
D: TRBD2; size: NA; J: TRBJ2-7; V: TRBV20-1; CDR3: CSARRLAGGPYEQYF; DNA: TGCAGTGCTAGACGACTAGCGGGAGGGCCCTACGAGCAGTACTTC
D: NA; size: NA; J: TRBJ1-2; V: TRBV5-5; CDR3: CASSLGHSGGGDYGYTF; DNA: TGTGCCAGCAGCTTAGGTCACTCGGGCGGCGGGGACTATGGCTACACCTTC
D: NA; size: few; J: TRBJ1-5; V: TRBV3-1; CDR3: CASSQGGSGEPQHF; DNA: TGTGCCAGCAGCCAAGGGGGCTCGGGGGAGCCCCAGCATTTT
D: NA; size: NA; J: TRBJ2-2; V: TRBV7-9; CDR3: CASSYTTQGTGELFF; DNA: TGTGCCAGCAGCTACACAACCCAGGGCACCGGGGAGCTGTTTTTT
D: TRBD1; size: NA; J: TRBJ1-2; V: TRBV29-1; CDR3: CSVLNTDRAGGYTF; DNA: TGCAGCGTTCTCAACACTGACAGGGCTGGTGGCTACACCTTC
D: NA; size: few; J: TRBJ2-3; V: TRBV7-9; CDR3: CASSPSRGRDTQYF; DNA: TGTGCCAGCAGCCCCTCTCGGGGGAGGGATACGCAGTATTTT
D: TRBD1; size: NA; J: TRBJ1-2; V: TRBV6-6; CDR3: CASTHKDRGNF; DNA: TGTGCCAGCACTCATAAGGACAGGGGCAACTTC
D: TRBD2; size: NA; J: TRBJ2-7; V: TRBV5-1; CDR3: CASSAGTSGSSYF; DNA: TGCGCCAGCAGCGCCGGGACTAGCGGGAGCTCGTACTTC
D: NA; size: NA; J: TRBJ2-7; V: TRBV12-3/TRBV12-4; CDR3: CASSLLWDYEQYF; DNA: TGTGCCAGCAGCCTCCTCTGGGACTACGAGCAGTACTTC
D: NA; size: few; J: TRBJ1-2; V: TRBV2; CDR3: CASSPGTLGYGYTF; DNA: TGTGCCAGCAGTCCAGGGACGTTGGGCTATGGCTACACCTTC
D: TRBD1; size: NA; J: TRBJ2-5; V: TRBV11-2; CDR3: CASSRDRVGETQYF; DNA: TGTGCCAGCAGCCGGGACAGGGTGGGAGAGACCCAGTACTTC
D: NA; size: few; J: TRBJ1-5; V: TRBV7-2; CDR3: CASSLFNQPQHF; DNA: TGTGCCAGCAGCTTATTCAATCAGCCCCAGCATTTT
D: TRBD1; size: NA; J: TRBJ1-4; V: TRBV7-9; CDR3: CASSLIGTGLLNEKLFF; DNA: TGTGCCAGCAGCTTAATTGGGACAGGCCTACTTAATGAAAAACTGTTTTTT
D: TRBD2; size: NA; J: TRBJ2-5; V: TRBV20-1; CDR3: CSASRLQGGLAGEETQYF; DNA: TGCAGTGCTAGTCGGCTCCAAGGGGGACTAGCGGGAGAGGAGACCCAGTACTTC
D: NA; size: few; J: TRBJ2-4; V: TRBV10-3; CDR3: CAISAAEWENIQYF; DNA: TGTGCCATCAGTGCCGCCGAATGGGAAAACATTCAGTACTTC
D: NA; size: few; J: TRBJ2-5; V: TRBV5-1; CDR3: CASSLGPNGEETQYF; DNA: TGCGCCAGCAGCCTAGGGCCCAACGGGGAAGAGACCCAGTACTTC
D: TRBD2; size: NA; J: TRBJ2-1; V: TRBV7-8; CDR3: CASSSGTSEDEQFF; DNA: TGTGCCAGCAGCTCCGGGACTAGCGAGGATGAGCAGTTCTTC